This record concerns one T cell receptor (beta chain) sequence. Between the trimmed V and J ends, which lost 2 bases and 5 bases, there was a span of 10 bases. The CDR3 runs 14 residues. Germline values: CDR1 SGHAT, CDR2 FQNNGV. These data come from a study of blood T cell repertoires in COVID-19. Repertoires were generated with immunoSEQ multiplex PCR, while TCRdb's copy carries only in-frame clones and drops some. The sample records roughly 250,000 clones, about 87% being singletons. This chain connects TRBV11-2 to TRBJ2-1; perhaps TRBD1 as D (6 bases). The clonotype was recovered from a woman in her thirties or forties with acute or convalescent COVID-19. The sample was peripheral blood. The CDR3 is CASSLRTANNEQFF. DNA of the CDR3: TGTGCCAGCAGCTTAAGGACAGCTAACAATGAGCAGTTCTTC.